The 10 T cell receptor beta chains below all came from one sample that was sequenced in a study of human T cells and chemical hapten exposure. TCRdb passed the RACE reads through MiXCR, listing each CDR3 protein once. This sample carries 150,000 to 200,000 distinct CDR3 sequences, under 35% of them seen once, and the ten largest clones take about 2.7%. Time point in this sample: pre-sensitization, week 0. Documented treatment: therapeutic diphenylcyclopropenone sensitization with weekly scalp DPC. Source: whole blood, taken in connection with sensitization to the hapten diphenylcyclopropenone (DPC). Source of these receptors: a woman under 40 with alopecia areata. Some clones in this sample may be carry-over from other donors' samples.

The chain's CDR3 is CASRAQAVTNEKLFF. CDR3 coding DNA: TGTGCCAGCAGGGCCCAGGCGGTAACTAATGAAAAACTGTTTTTT. The V gene is TRBV6-1, the J gene TRBJ1-4; D is uncertain. Trimming removed 6 bases at V and 1 base at J, with 12 bases between. This CDR3 contains 15 residues. CDR1 and CDR2 from the germline V gene are MNHNS and SASEGT.

In its sample, this clonotype was seen many times. The V call is TRBV28, the J call TRBJ2-7; no firm D call. Trimming stripped 7 bases from V and 6 bases from J, with 10 bases between. CDR3 length equals 11 residues. Germline V gene lookup returns CDR1 MDHEN and CDR2 SYDVKM. The CDR3 sequence is CASNRFREQYF. The CDR3 DNA reads TGTGCCAGCAACCGCTTTCGCGAGCAGTACTTC.

Details on this clonotype: A read error may produce the germline difference seen at one junction end. The V and J genes are TRBV20-1 and TRBJ1-5; D perhaps matches TRBD1 (5 bases). Per germline, CDR1 DFQATT and CDR2 SNEGSKA (reference sequence). This CDR3 is built from 13 residues. The CDR3 DNA follows: TGCAGTGCTACCGGGACGACGAGTCAGCCCCAGCGTTTT. Amino acid sequence: CSATGTTSQPQRF.

On this clonotype itself: One junction end disagrees with the germline gene, perhaps due to a read error. The gene calls are TRBV6-4 and TRBJ2-1; 8 nucleotides match TRBD2. This CDR3 is built from 15 residues. Per the germline V gene, CDR1 is MRHNA and CDR2 is SNTAGT. The CDR3 DNA follows: TGTGCCAACAGTGCGGTAGCGGGGTCCAACAATGAGCAGTTCTTC. It yields the protein CANSAVAGSNNEQFF.

This clonotype has a count of ten or more. V usage is TRBV6-2 or TRBV6-3 and J usage is TRBJ2-2; the D is unclear. Germline values: CDR1 MNHEY, CDR2 SVGEGT. V was cut by 1 base and J by 3 bases, with 3 bases left in between. There are 13 residues in the CDR3. For the CDR3, the DNA is TGTGCCAGCAGTTACTTGGACACCGGGGAGCTGTTTTTT. Amino acids: CASSYLDTGELFF.

In its sample, this clonotype was seen a few times. V usage is TRBV10-2 and J usage is TRBJ2-7, with unresolved D. Germline V gives CDR1 WSHSY, CDR2 SAAADI. The germline V and J ends were trimmed by 0 bases and 0 bases, with 9 bases remaining between them. CDR3 length equals 15 residues. The CDR3 DNA follows: TGCGCCAGCAGTGAGTCTGCAGGAAGCTCCTACGAGCAGTACTTC. Protein: CASSESAGSSYEQYF.

In its sample, this clonotype was seen a few times. The V gene is TRBV20-1, the J gene TRBJ2-7, with 8 positions matching TRBD2. Germline trimming cut 7 bases from V and 4 bases from J; bases unmatched to any gene: 12. CDR1 is DFQATT and CDR2 is SNEGSKA in the germline V gene (reference sequence). The CDR3 is made up of 14 amino acids. The CDR3 coding sequence is TGCAGTGTCCCGGGTGGTAGCGGGATATACGAGCAGTACTTC. Translated: CSVPGGSGIYEQYF.

The V gene is TRBV10-3, the J gene TRBJ2-2; 7 positions agree with TRBD2. Germline CDR1 reads ENHRY; CDR2 reads SYGVKD. This CDR3 is 15 amino acids long. V was pared by 10 bases and J by 0 bases, with 8 bases of the junction left unmatched. CDR3 protein: CATHAAGANTGELFF. The CDR3 nucleotides are TGTGCCACACATGCGGCGGGGGCGAACACCGGGGAGCTGTTTTTT.

This clonotype was picked up a small number of times. CDR3 DNA: TGCGCCAGCAGCCAGGCCCCGACAGGGAGTTCCTACAATGAGCAGTTCTTC. Translating gives CASSQAPTGSSYNEQFF. The V call is TRBV4-3, the J call TRBJ2-1; 7 bases are shared with TRBD1. Germline V gene lookup returns CDR1 LGHNA and CDR2 YSLEER. Unmatched junction bases numbered 9, after V lost 3 bases and J lost 1 base. The CDR3 has 17 amino acids.

Only a few counts were recorded for this clonotype. The V call is TRBV9, the J call TRBJ2-7, with TRBD2 matching over 11 bases. The junction had 12 bases not matched to a gene; V was cut back by 4 bases and J by 0 bases. Germline V gene data show CDR1 as SGDLS and CDR2 as YYNGEE. The CDR3 is 18 amino acids. The CDR3 DNA reads TGTGCCAGCAGCACCGGACTAGCGGGTCCTAAGAGCTCCTACGAGCAGTACTTC. This sequence encodes CASSTGLAGPKSSYEQYF.